These 14 T cell receptor beta chains originate from one sample sequenced in a study of blood T cells in healthy people across ages. With a J-beta primer mix and a sample-barcoded 5' primer, a second PCR ran about 6 to 11 cycles. TCRdb passed the 5' RACE reads through MiXCR, listing each CDR3 protein once. This repertoire shows about 650,000 distinct CDR3 sequences, 40% to 65% found once; its top ten account for about 13%. The specimen was blood. These receptors came from a woman of 80 years or more in good health.

The chain joins TRBV4-3 to TRBJ2-2; 8 nucleotides agree with TRBD1. Germline CDR1 LGHNA, CDR2 YSLEER. This CDR3 has 15 residues. V shed 3 bases, J shed 1 base, and the junction held 1 base outside the gene matches. This CDR3 reads CASSQGQVNTGELFF. The DNA of the CDR3 is TGCGCCAGCAGCCAGGGACAGGTGAACACCGGGGAGCTGTTTTTT.

Of note for this clonotype: This sequence may be a read error, since a much larger clone differs from it by one base. V and J are TRBV7-9 and TRBJ2-1; perhaps TRBD1 as D (5 bases). The CDR3 consists of 14 residues. CDR1 is SEHNR and CDR2 is FQNEAQ in the germline V gene (reference sequence). The V end lost 5 bases, the J end lost 6 bases, and 14 bases lay between the germline ends. CDR3 region: CASSVRWGINEQFF. CDR3 coding DNA: TGTGCCAGCAGCGTGAGATGGGGCATCAATGAGCAGTTCTTC.

The table lists this clonotype with a few counts. The chain combines TRBV20-1 with TRBJ1-1; maybe TRBD1 (6 bases). V lost 5 bases and J 6 bases, leaving 16 bases between the germline ends. This CDR3 comprises 13 residues. The germline V gene encodes CDR1 DFQATT and CDR2 SNEGSKA (reference sequence). Written as DNA, the CDR3 is TGCAGTGCTGCAGGGGACCGACACGCTGAAGCTTTCTTT. It codes for CSAAGDRHAEAFF.

Concerning this clonotype: At one end, the junction sequence differs from germline, possibly due to a read error. The V gene is TRBV20-1, the J gene TRBJ1-5; 7 bases align to TRBD1. Germline CDR1 DFQATT, CDR2 SNEGSKA (reference sequence). The CDR3 runs to 18 residues. The CDR3 reads CSAGDSSVPTGYNQPQHF. CDR3 in DNA: TGCAGTGCTGGAGATTCCTCCGTTCCGACAGGGTACAATCAGCCCCAGCATTTT.

The sample holds many counts of this clonotype. The V gene is TRBV7-8, the J gene TRBJ1-4; unclear D gene. The V gene lost 0 bases and the J gene lost 3 bases, with 11 bases spanning the gap. The germline gives CDR1 SGHVS, CDR2 FQNEAQ. This CDR3 comprises 16 residues. The CDR3 is CASSLASAVPNEKLFF. The DNA for the CDR3 is TGTGCCAGCAGCTTAGCGAGCGCGGTTCCTAATGAAAAACTGTTTTTT.

The chain couples TRBV28 to TRBJ2-2, with D unresolved. Germline V gene lookup returns CDR1 MDHEN and CDR2 SYDVKM. V lost 3 bases and J lost 4, with 9 bases in between. The CDR3 length is 14 residues. The DNA for the CDR3 is TGTGCCAGCAGTTTGGTGGGCAGCACCGGGGAGCTGTTTTTT. This codes for CASSLVGSTGELFF.

The chain joins TRBV12-3 or TRBV12-4 to TRBJ2-5; possibly TRBD1 for D (6 bases). This CDR3 is 14 amino acids long. V was trimmed by 5 bases and J by 11 bases, leaving 21 bases between them. The CDR3 nucleotides are TGTGCCAGCAGTGTAGGGTCAGGGGAGAATGAGCAGTACTTC. Translating it yields CASSVGSGENEQYF.

The chain joins TRBV27 to TRBJ1-2; D remains unclear. The CDR3 is 17 residues long. V lost 7 bases and J 4 bases, leaving 25 bases between the germline ends. Germline-derived CDR1 and CDR2 are MNHEY and SMNVEV (reference sequence). CDR3 DNA sequence: TGTGCCAGCAAAAAAGCCGGGCAGAACATGTGGCTCTATGGCTACACCTTC. Translated: CASKKAGQNMWLYGYTF.

Only a few counts were recorded for this clonotype. The V call is TRBV5-1, the J call TRBJ2-1; 8 bases align to TRBD1. Germline V gene lookup returns CDR1 SGHRS and CDR2 YFSETQ. The CDR3 length is 15 residues. Losses at the gene ends were 0 bases for V and 6 bases for J; bases not matched to a gene: 5. DNA for the CDR3: TGCGCCAGCAGCTTGGGGCTGACAGGGGTCAATGAGCAGTTCTTC. This encodes CASSLGLTGVNEQFF.

This clonotype was counted at least ten times. The chain carries TRBV28 and TRBJ2-5; perhaps TRBD1 as D (6 bases). V was trimmed by 9 bases and J by 3 bases, leaving 14 bases between them. This CDR3 has 13 amino acids. In germline, CDR1 is MDHEN, CDR2 SYDVKM. CDR3 residues: CASQGRSKETQYF. CDR3 nucleotide sequence: TGTGCCAGTCAGGGGCGGTCGAAAGAGACCCAGTACTTC.

This clonotype was counted ten times or more. The V gene is TRBV6-5, the J gene TRBJ2-5; D gene ambiguous. V was pared by 0 bases and J by 7 bases, with 9 bases between. Per germline, CDR1 MNHEY and CDR2 SVGAGI. The CDR3 is 13 residues long. The CDR3 region is CASSYSEGGTQYF. DNA for the CDR3: TGTGCCAGCAGTTACTCGGAAGGCGGGACCCAGTACTTC.

V is TRBV11-2 and J is TRBJ2-3; D call uncertain. The CDR3 sequence is 15 residues long. V was trimmed by 5 bases and J by 0 bases, leaving 12 bases between them. CDR1 and CDR2 from the germline V gene are SGHAT and FQNNGV. This CDR3 reads CASSQQFSSTDTQYF. CDR3 bases: TGTGCCAGCAGCCAACAGTTCTCTAGCACAGATACGCAGTATTTT.

Ten or more counts support this clonotype. The genes are TRBV14 and TRBJ2-3; D is unresolved. The V end was cut by 2 bases, the J end by 3 bases, with 6 bases between. The CDR3 sequence is 13 residues long. Germline-derived CDR1 and CDR2 are SGHDN and FVKESK. The CDR3 DNA follows: TGTGCCAGCAGCCAAAGGACGACAGATACGCAGTATTTT. Amino acids: CASSQRTTDTQYF.

Of note for this clonotype: This clone may be a read error of a much larger clone one base away. The chain uses TRBV5-1 and TRBJ2-5; 7 bases align to TRBD2. With V trimmed by 0 bases and J by 2 bases, 7 bases remained unmatched. The CDR3 extends over 16 amino acids. The germline CDR1 and CDR2 sequences are SGHRS and YFSETQ. The CDR3 nucleotides are TGCGCCAGCAGCTTGGATCGGCGAGCGGGGCAAGAGACCCAGTACTTC. Amino acid sequence: CASSLDRRAGQETQYF.